A selection of T cell receptor beta chains follows, all from one sample in a study of blood T cell repertoires in COVID-19. Sequenced by immunoSEQ multiplex PCR; TCRdb stores in-frame clones only, minus some. The sample shows around 250,000 clones, roughly 86% of them seen only once. The source material was peripheral blood. All receptors derive from a woman in her sixties or seventies with active or convalescent COVID-19. The CDR3 runs from the conserved cysteine through the conserved F or W. A D gene is named only where the DNA matches it firmly. The size entry is marked missing in some rows and otherwise reads once, few, many or a size class.

j_call: TRBJ1-1; v_call: TRBV10-3; clone_size: -; d_call: TRBD1; cdr3_aa: CAISEPRTGREGTEAFF; cdr3_nt: TGTGCCATCAGTGAGCCTCGGACAGGGAGAGAGGGCACTGAAGCTTTCTTT
j_call: TRBJ1-4; v_call: TRBV14; clone_size: -; d_call: -; cdr3_aa: CASSQRHPTNEKLFF; cdr3_nt: TGTGCCAGCAGCCAACGACACCCAACTAATGAAAAACTGTTTTTT
j_call: TRBJ1-3; v_call: TRBV13; clone_size: -; d_call: TRBD1; cdr3_aa: CASSVDRGRSSGNTIYF; cdr3_nt: TGTGCCAGCAGCGTCGACAGGGGGAGGTCTTCTGGAAACACCATATATTTT
j_call: TRBJ1-4; v_call: TRBV19; clone_size: -; d_call: -; cdr3_aa: CASNAEDNEKLFF; cdr3_nt: TGTGCCAGTAACGCAGAGGATAATGAAAAACTGTTTTTT
j_call: TRBJ1-5; v_call: TRBV9; clone_size: few; d_call: -; cdr3_aa: CASSVGTGGQPQHF; cdr3_nt: TGTGCCAGCAGCGTAGGAACAGGTGGCCAGCCCCAGCATTTT
j_call: TRBJ1-3; v_call: TRBV19; clone_size: -; d_call: -; cdr3_aa: CASSFAAGNTIYF; cdr3_nt: TGTGCCAGTAGTTTCGCGGCGGGAAACACCATATATTTT
j_call: TRBJ1-1; v_call: TRBV27; clone_size: -; d_call: TRBD1; cdr3_aa: CASIDRAANTEAFF; cdr3_nt: TGTGCCAGCATCGACAGGGCCGCGAACACTGAAGCTTTCTTT
j_call: TRBJ2-7; v_call: TRBV5-6; clone_size: -; d_call: TRBD2; cdr3_aa: CASSIAGLPYEQYF; cdr3_nt: TGTGCCAGCAGCATAGCGGGACTCCCGTACGAGCAGTACTTC
j_call: TRBJ2-7; v_call: TRBV6-5; clone_size: -; d_call: -; cdr3_aa: CASRAQTRVYEQYF; cdr3_nt: TGTGCCAGCAGGGCACAGACCCGAGTCTACGAGCAGTACTTC
j_call: TRBJ1-5; v_call: TRBV10-3; clone_size: -; d_call: -; cdr3_aa: CAIRDTGNQPQHF; cdr3_nt: TGTGCCATCCGGGACACTGGCAATCAGCCCCAGCATTTT
j_call: TRBJ1-5; v_call: TRBV6-5; clone_size: -; d_call: -; cdr3_aa: CASSSAGRQPQHF; cdr3_nt: TGTGCCAGCAGTTCGGCAGGGCGTCAGCCCCAGCATTTT
j_call: TRBJ2-1; v_call: TRBV28; clone_size: -; d_call: TRBD1; cdr3_aa: CASSVGQVGWDEQFF; cdr3_nt: TGTGCCAGCAGTGTTGGACAGGTAGGGTGGGATGAGCAGTTCTTC
j_call: TRBJ1-4; v_call: TRBV19; clone_size: -; d_call: -; cdr3_aa: CASAGIFGTNEKLFF; cdr3_nt: TGTGCCAGTGCAGGGATTTTCGGGACTAATGAAAAACTGTTTTTT
j_call: TRBJ1-4; v_call: TRBV11-3; clone_size: -; d_call: -; cdr3_aa: CASSPGQGEKLFF; cdr3_nt: TGTGCCAGCAGCCCCGGACAAGGCGAAAAACTGTTTTTT
j_call: TRBJ1-5; v_call: TRBV19; clone_size: -; d_call: TRBD1; cdr3_aa: CASRGQGLYQPQHF; cdr3_nt: TGTGCCAGTCGGGGACAGGGGCTTTATCAGCCCCAGCATTTT
j_call: TRBJ1-6; v_call: TRBV19; clone_size: once; d_call: TRBD1; cdr3_aa: CASTTNRGNSPLHF; cdr3_nt: TGTGCCAGTACCACAAACAGGGGTAATTCACCCCTCCACTTT
j_call: TRBJ2-4; v_call: TRBV19; clone_size: -; d_call: -; cdr3_aa: CASMGRFAKNIQYF; cdr3_nt: TGTGCCAGTATGGGGAGGTTCGCCAAAAACATTCAGTACTTC
j_call: TRBJ2-3; v_call: TRBV6-2/TRBV6-3; clone_size: -; d_call: TRBD1; cdr3_aa: CASSYGTGKTDTQYF; cdr3_nt: TGTGCCAGCAGTTACGGGACAGGGAAGACAGATACGCAGTATTTT
j_call: TRBJ2-7; v_call: TRBV12-3/TRBV12-4; clone_size: -; d_call: -; cdr3_aa: CASSLSREQYF; cdr3_nt: TGTGCCAGCAGCCTCTCTAGGGAGCAGTACTTC
j_call: TRBJ1-6; v_call: TRBV7-9; clone_size: -; d_call: -; cdr3_aa: CASSLKGTLTSNSPLHF; cdr3_nt: TGTGCCAGCAGCTTAAAAGGGACACTAACTTCTAATTCACCCCTCCACTTT
j_call: TRBJ1-2; v_call: TRBV18; clone_size: -; d_call: -; cdr3_aa: CASSQPGSYTF; cdr3_nt: TGTGCCAGCTCCCAACCCGGGAGCTACACCTTC
j_call: TRBJ1-5; v_call: TRBV7-9; clone_size: -; d_call: -; cdr3_aa: CASSYQAGVQPQHF; cdr3_nt: TGTGCCAGCAGCTACCAGGCAGGGGTCCAGCCCCAGCATTTT
j_call: TRBJ1-5; v_call: TRBV11-2; clone_size: -; d_call: -; cdr3_aa: CASSPNIRSYSNQPQHF; cdr3_nt: TGTGCCAGCAGCCCCAATATCAGATCATATAGCAATCAGCCCCAGCATTTT
j_call: TRBJ2-5; v_call: TRBV18; clone_size: -; d_call: TRBD1; cdr3_aa: CASSSRTGDAETQYF; cdr3_nt: TGTGCCAGCTCTTCCCGGACAGGGGACGCAGAGACCCAGTACTTC
j_call: TRBJ1-2; v_call: TRBV5-1; clone_size: -; d_call: -; cdr3_aa: CASHPAPDYGYTF; cdr3_nt: TGCGCCAGCCACCCCGCCCCGGACTATGGCTACACCTTC
j_call: TRBJ2-2; v_call: TRBV7-2; clone_size: -; d_call: TRBD2; cdr3_aa: CASSLAGGANTGELFF; cdr3_nt: TGTGCCAGCAGCTTAGCCGGGGGGGCGAACACCGGGGAGCTGTTTTTT
j_call: TRBJ1-2; v_call: TRBV28; clone_size: -; d_call: TRBD1; cdr3_aa: CASRTGARGYTF; cdr3_nt: TGTGCCAGCAGAACAGGGGCAAGAGGCTACACCTTC
j_call: TRBJ1-3; v_call: TRBV24-1; clone_size: -; d_call: -; cdr3_aa: CATELGNTIYF; cdr3_nt: TGTGCCACAGAACTTGGAAACACCATATATTTT
j_call: TRBJ1-2; v_call: TRBV5-8; clone_size: -; d_call: -; cdr3_aa: CASSPSPQRNYGYTF; cdr3_nt: TGTGCCAGCAGCCCGTCCCCCCAGCGTAACTATGGCTACACCTTC
j_call: TRBJ2-3; v_call: TRBV11-2; clone_size: -; d_call: TRBD2; cdr3_aa: CASRPTSGSADTQYF; cdr3_nt: TGTGCCAGCAGACCGACTAGCGGGAGCGCAGATACGCAGTATTTT
j_call: TRBJ2-1; v_call: TRBV21-1; clone_size: -; d_call: -; cdr3_aa: CASLYRSLNEQFF; cdr3_nt: TGTGCCAGTCTCTACAGGTCCCTCAATGAGCAGTTCTTC
j_call: TRBJ1-2; v_call: TRBV6-6; clone_size: -; d_call: -; cdr3_aa: CASNPDSFYGYTF; cdr3_nt: TGTGCCAGCAACCCCGACAGTTTCTATGGCTACACCTTC
j_call: TRBJ1-2; v_call: TRBV6-2/TRBV6-3; clone_size: -; d_call: TRBD1; cdr3_aa: CASSYSTGGMNYGYTF; cdr3_nt: TGTGCCAGCAGCTACTCGACAGGGGGCATGAACTATGGCTACACCTTC
j_call: TRBJ2-6; v_call: TRBV24-1; clone_size: -; d_call: TRBD1; cdr3_aa: CATSAGTGVNVLTF; cdr3_nt: TGTGCCACCAGTGCCGGGACAGGGGTCAACGTCCTGACTTTC
j_call: TRBJ1-1; v_call: TRBV7-8; clone_size: -; d_call: -; cdr3_aa: CASSLSGNTEAFF; cdr3_nt: TGTGCCAGCAGCTTATCCGGGAACACTGAAGCTTTCTTT
j_call: TRBJ2-5; v_call: TRBV2; clone_size: -; d_call: -; cdr3_aa: CASSGPSSGGALETQYF; cdr3_nt: TGTGCCAGCAGTGGCCCTTCTTCTGGGGGGGCCCTGGAGACCCAGTACTTC
j_call: TRBJ2-1; v_call: TRBV10-3; clone_size: -; d_call: TRBD1; cdr3_aa: CAISQPGQGGHEQFF; cdr3_nt: TGTGCCATCAGCCAACCGGGACAGGGTGGTCATGAGCAGTTCTTC
j_call: TRBJ1-2; v_call: TRBV15; clone_size: -; d_call: -; cdr3_aa: CATSRDLGQPIDSSYTF; cdr3_nt: TGTGCCACCAGCAGAGATCTGGGCCAACCTATCGATTCTAGCTACACCTTC
j_call: TRBJ2-5; v_call: TRBV2; clone_size: -; d_call: TRBD2; cdr3_aa: CARRKGREGTQYF; cdr3_nt: TGTGCCAGGAGAAAGGGCAGGGAGGGGACCCAGTACTTC
j_call: TRBJ2-3; v_call: TRBV4-3; clone_size: -; d_call: -; cdr3_aa: CASSQARGSTDTQYF; cdr3_nt: TGCGCCAGCAGCCAAGCCCGGGGGAGCACAGATACGCAGTATTTT
j_call: TRBJ2-3; v_call: TRBV19; clone_size: -; d_call: TRBD2; cdr3_aa: CASSLRGSTDTQYF; cdr3_nt: TGTGCCAGTAGTTTGCGGGGGAGCACAGATACGCAGTATTTT
j_call: TRBJ2-4; v_call: TRBV7-9; clone_size: -; d_call: TRBD1; cdr3_aa: CASSLGTGNIQYF; cdr3_nt: TGTGCCAGCAGCTTAGGGACAGGGAACATTCAGTACTTC
j_call: TRBJ2-7; v_call: TRBV6-2/TRBV6-3; clone_size: -; d_call: TRBD2; cdr3_aa: CASSAPGLAVYEQYF; cdr3_nt: TGTGCCAGCAGTGCCCCGGGACTAGCGGTATACGAGCAGTACTTC
j_call: TRBJ1-3; v_call: TRBV21-1; clone_size: -; d_call: -; cdr3_aa: CASSKRGHRGRRNTIYF; cdr3_nt: TGTGCCAGCAGCAAGAGGGGTCACAGGGGGCGAAGAAACACCATATATTTT
j_call: TRBJ1-1; v_call: TRBV10-3; clone_size: -; d_call: -; cdr3_aa: CAISGPSGRGTEAFF; cdr3_nt: TGTGCCATCAGCGGGCCGTCTGGCCGGGGCACTGAAGCTTTCTTT
j_call: TRBJ1-2; v_call: TRBV11-2; clone_size: -; d_call: TRBD1; cdr3_aa: CASSPRTGRYGYTF; cdr3_nt: TGTGCCAGCAGTCCCAGGACAGGACGCTATGGCTACACCTTC
j_call: TRBJ2-1; v_call: TRBV5-5; clone_size: -; d_call: TRBD2; cdr3_aa: CASSLALAGASSYNEQFF; cdr3_nt: TGTGCCAGCAGCTTGGCCCTAGCGGGGGCTAGCTCCTACAATGAGCAGTTCTTC
j_call: TRBJ1-2; v_call: TRBV19; clone_size: few; d_call: -; cdr3_aa: CASSESGLIYGYTF; cdr3_nt: TGTGCCAGTAGTGAATCAGGGCTAATCTATGGCTACACCTTC